The rows below give T cell receptor beta chains drawn from one sample of a study of T cell repertoires in cytomegalovirus infection. These receptors are not linked to any known antigen. Each CDR3 protein is one row after TCRdb ran MiXCR on the reads. The sample shows 310,000 or so distinct CDR3 sequences, roughly 25% of them seen only once. This material consisted of cultured PBMCs, taken from culture after CMV antigen stimulation. The source of these receptors is a human donor in good health (CMV status not recorded). Some clones in this sample may be carry-over from other donors' samples. CDR3s include the opening cysteine and the closing phenylalanine or tryptophan. D genes are given only for firm matches. The size of a clone is reported for some rows only, either as once, few or many, or as a class for expanded clones.

v_call	d_call	clone_size	j_call	cdr3_nt	cdr3_aa
TRBV29-1	.	.	TRBJ2-7	TGCAGCGCCCGAGGGACGGACTCCTACGAGCAGTACTTC	CSARGTDSYEQYF
TRBV20-1	TRBD2	.	TRBJ2-5	TGCAGTGCTAGCCGCGGGAGGGCCAGGGAGACCCAGTACTTC	CSASRGRARETQYF
TRBV7-2	.	few	TRBJ1-2	TGTGCCAGCAGCTTAGACAGGATTGATGGCTACACCTTC	CASSLDRIDGYTF
TRBV28	TRBD2	.	TRBJ2-1	TGTGCCAGCGGTGGACTAGCGGTCTGGAATGAGCAGTTCTTC	CASGGLAVWNEQFF
TRBV4-3	.	.	TRBJ2-2	TGCGCCAGCAGCCAGACCCCGCGGGCCGGGGAGCTGTTTTTT	CASSQTPRAGELFF
TRBV7-9	.	.	TRBJ2-2	TGTGCCAGCAGCCCCTCGGGACTGAACACCGGGGAGCTGTTTTTT	CASSPSGLNTGELFF
TRBV7-2	.	few	TRBJ2-7	TGTGCCAGCAGCTTAGATCCAGATTACGAGCAGTACTTC	CASSLDPDYEQYF
TRBV19	TRBD2	few	TRBJ2-2	TGTGCCAGTAATCCCGGGGCTAGCGGGAGTTCGGGGGAGCTGTTTTTT	CASNPGASGSSGELFF
TRBV7-2	.	.	TRBJ1-4	TGTGCCAGCAGCTCCGGGCCCTGGGCCCCTATGTTTTTT	CASSSGPWAPMFF
TRBV11-2	TRBD2	few	TRBJ2-3	TGTGCCAGCAGCCCCCTGGGAGGGAGCACAGATACGCAGTATTTT	CASSPLGGSTDTQYF
TRBV7-9	.	few	TRBJ1-6	TGTGCCAGCAGCTTATCGAGCTCCTATAATTCACCCCTCCACTTT	CASSLSSSYNSPLHF
TRBV19	TRBD1	few	TRBJ1-5	TGTGCCAGTTCACCTGGACAGGTTGACAATCAGCCCCAGCATTTT	CASSPGQVDNQPQHF
TRBV5-6	TRBD1	once	TRBJ1-2	TGTGCCAGCAGCGAATCTAACAGGGGGCGGAATGGCTACACCTTC	CASSESNRGRNGYTF
TRBV7-2	.	many	TRBJ1-3	TGTGCCAGCAGCTTCTCAACAGGGGGAAACACCATATATTTT	CASSFSTGGNTIYF
TRBV29-1	.	.	TRBJ2-7	TGCAGCGTTTCAGGGTGGTACGAGCAGTACTTC	CSVSGWYEQYF
TRBV20-1	.	.	TRBJ2-1	TGCAGTGGGAACCGGGACTCCTTGGGAGAGCAGTTCTTC	CSGNRDSLGEQFF
TRBV2	.	few	TRBJ2-1	TGTGCCAGCAGGTCCGATGCAGACTACAATGAGCAGTTCTTC	CASRSDADYNEQFF
TRBV7-4	.	.	TRBJ2-7	TGTGCCAGCAGCTTGATTCCTAGCTCTCTCCACGAGCAGTACTTC	CASSLIPSSLHEQYF
TRBV11-3	.	many	TRBJ1-6	TGTGCCAGCAGCTCCGACGGGGGGTCACCCCTCCACTTT	CASSSDGGSPLHF
TRBV7-2	TRBD2	few	TRBJ2-1	TGTGCCAGCAGCTTAGGTCGGCGGGGGTACAATGAGCAGTTCTTC	CASSLGRRGYNEQFF
TRBV10-3	TRBD1	many	TRBJ2-1	TGTGCCATCAACTCACCACAGGGGGCATCCTACAATGAGCAGTTCTTC	CAINSPQGASYNEQFF
TRBV12-3/TRBV12-4	TRBD1	.	TRBJ2-4	TGTGCCAGCAGTTTAGGGGACAGGGCCAAAAACATTCAGTACTTC	CASSLGDRAKNIQYF
TRBV5-4	.	.	TRBJ1-2	TGTGCCAGCAGTCCAGGGCGAGAGTCCTATGGCTACACCTTC	CASSPGRESYGYTF
TRBV11-2	.	once	TRBJ2-3	TGTGCCAGCAGCTTCGGACTGAGAGTCGCAGATACGCAGTATTTT	CASSFGLRVADTQYF
TRBV7-6	.	many	TRBJ2-2	TGTGCCAGCAGCTTACTGGTGTCCGGTATAGGATCCGGGGAGCTGTTTTTT	CASSLLVSGIGSGELFF
TRBV7-9	TRBD1	.	TRBJ1-2	TGTGCCAGCAGCTTAGCACAGGGGGCGCGGGGCTACACCTTC	CASSLAQGARGYTF
TRBV12-3/TRBV12-4	.	many	TRBJ1-2	TGTGCCAGCAGTTTAGCGCACCAGGGGCCGAAAGGCTACACCTTC	CASSLAHQGPKGYTF
TRBV27	TRBD1	.	TRBJ2-3	TGTGCCAGCCCCACAGGGGCCCTCACAGATACGCAGTATTTT	CASPTGALTDTQYF
TRBV7-8	.	.	TRBJ1-2	TGTGCCAGCAGCCGGGATTTCATGGGAGGCTACACCTTC	CASSRDFMGGYTF
TRBV7-2	.	few	TRBJ2-2	TGTGCCAGCAGCCCCTCTAGCACCGGGGAGCTGTTTTTT	CASSPSSTGELFF
TRBV7-2	.	many	TRBJ2-5	TGTGCCAGCAGCGCCGAGCTCCAAGAGACCCAGTACTTC	CASSAELQETQYF
TRBV6-8	.	.	TRBJ1-2	TGTGCCAGCAGTTACGGGGCTAACTATGGCTACACCTTC	CASSYGANYGYTF
TRBV6-2/TRBV6-3	.	few	TRBJ1-6	TGTGCCAGCAGCCGCGGGACATTGAATTCACCCCTCCACTTT	CASSRGTLNSPLHF
TRBV19	.	.	TRBJ2-2	TGTGCCAGTAGTATTGAGGCTCGGGTGGGCACCGGGGAGCTGTTTTTT	CASSIEARVGTGELFF
TRBV12-3/TRBV12-4	.	medium-sized	TRBJ2-7	TGTGCCAGCAGTCTATCCGGCGAGCAGTACTTC	CASSLSGEQYF
TRBV7-4	TRBD2	.	TRBJ2-1	TGTGACAGCAGCGGGAGTAACTACAATGAGCAGTTCTTC	CDSSGSNYNEQFF
TRBV11-2	TRBD2	.	TRBJ2-1	TGTGCCAGCAGCTTCCTCTCGGGAGGCGGGGTCAATGAGCAGTTCTTC	CASSFLSGGGVNEQFF
TRBV4-2	.	few	TRBJ2-5	TGTGCCAGCAGCCAAGAGTCGGGCTTCAGACAGAACCAAGAGACCCAGTACTTC	CASSQESGFRQNQETQYF
TRBV28	.	few	TRBJ1-4	TGTGCCAGCAGTCAGGGACGAACTAATGAAAAACTGTTTTTT	CASSQGRTNEKLFF
TRBV7-2	.	many	TRBJ2-3	TGTGCCAGCAGCCTAAGATGGGGAGCAACAGATACGCAGTATTTT	CASSLRWGATDTQYF
TRBV4-1	.	.	TRBJ1-2	TGCGCCAGCAGCCAACAGGGAAACTATGGCTACACCTTC	CASSQQGNYGYTF
TRBV28	.	.	TRBJ1-1	TGTGCCAGCAGTTTGACTCAGGGCAGGGTGCCAGCTTTCTTT	CASSLTQGRVPAFF
TRBV7-8	.	few	TRBJ1-6	TGTGCCAGCAGCTTAGACCTGGGGAGAAATAATTCACCCCTCCACTTT	CASSLDLGRNNSPLHF
TRBV7-4	.	.	TRBJ2-1	TGTGCCAGCAGCTCGCGGACTTATGACGCGCAGTTCTTC	CASSSRTYDAQFF
TRBV4-2	.	few	TRBJ1-2	TGTGCCAGCAGCCCGCGGCAGGGTGGGGATAACTATGGCTACACCTTC	CASSPRQGGDNYGYTF
TRBV28	TRBD2	few	TRBJ2-1	TGTGCCAGCAGTCTAGCGGGAGGTTCCAATGAGCAGTTCTTC	CASSLAGGSNEQFF
TRBV20-1	TRBD2	.	TRBJ2-3	TGCAGTGCTAGGGCCATCCTAGCGGGAGTTTATCTCCCAGATACGCAGTATTTT	CSARAILAGVYLPDTQYF
TRBV12-3/TRBV12-4	TRBD2	few	TRBJ2-1	TGTGCCAGCACCAGAGCGGGAGGGCCCTACAATGAGCAGTTCTTC	CASTRAGGPYNEQFF
TRBV7-2	.	many	TRBJ1-5	TGTGCCAGCAGCTTAGCAGGGCTTAGCAATCAGCCCCAGCATTTT	CASSLAGLSNQPQHF
TRBV7-2	.	.	TRBJ1-1	TGTGCCAGCAGCTTAGTTTTCGGGAACACTGAAGCTTTCTTT	CASSLVFGNTEAFF
TRBV7-2	TRBD2	many	TRBJ2-4	TGTGCCAGCAGACTAGCGGGAGCCAAAAACATTCAGTACTTC	CASRLAGAKNIQYF
TRBV4-1	TRBD2	few	TRBJ2-3	TGCGCCAGCAGCCGAGAGCGGGGAACTAGCACAGATACGCAGTATTTT	CASSRERGTSTDTQYF
TRBV6-5	.	.	TRBJ2-1	TGTGCCAGCAGTAGGGGTGGATACAATGAGCAGTTCTTC	CASSRGGYNEQFF
TRBV7-2	.	many	TRBJ2-1	TGTGCCAGCAGCTTAGTATCTATTAGCTACAATGAGCAGTTCTTC	CASSLVSISYNEQFF
TRBV27	TRBD1	.	TRBJ2-4	TGTGCCAGCCGTCCCGGGACAGGGAAAAACATTCAGTACTTC	CASRPGTGKNIQYF
TRBV7-8	.	few	TRBJ2-7	TGTGCCAGCAGCCCTCTCCAAAGACAGGTCTCCTACGAGCAGTACTTC	CASSPLQRQVSYEQYF